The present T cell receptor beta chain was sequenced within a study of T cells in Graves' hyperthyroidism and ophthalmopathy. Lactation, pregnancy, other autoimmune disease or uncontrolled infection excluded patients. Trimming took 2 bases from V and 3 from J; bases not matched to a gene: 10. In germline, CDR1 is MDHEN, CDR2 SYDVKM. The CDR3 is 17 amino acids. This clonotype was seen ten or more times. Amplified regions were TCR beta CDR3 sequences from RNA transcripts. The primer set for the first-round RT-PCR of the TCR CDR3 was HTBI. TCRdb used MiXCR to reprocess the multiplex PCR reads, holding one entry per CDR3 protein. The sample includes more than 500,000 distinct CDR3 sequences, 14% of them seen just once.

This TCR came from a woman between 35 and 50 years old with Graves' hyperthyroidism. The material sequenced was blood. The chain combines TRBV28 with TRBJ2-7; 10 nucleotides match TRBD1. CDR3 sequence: CASSLPEWDRGLYEQYF. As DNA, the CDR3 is TGTGCCAGCAGTTTACCCGAGTGGGACAGGGGACTCTACGAGCAGTACTTC.